The 26 T cell receptor beta chains listed next were all sequenced from one sample in a study of CD8 T cells in ankylosing spondylitis. Study-wide findings and caveats: Within ankylosing spondylitis blood, a TCR beta motif made up of under 10 highly homologous variants appeared to be characteristic.

TCRdb recomputed calls from the 5' RACE reads with MiXCR, one row per CDR3 protein. The data contain 700,000 or so distinct CDR3 sequences, roughly 19% of them seen just once; the ten biggest clones take up about 20%. The antigens for these receptors are not known. Sequenced: blood, either unsorted or a sorted T cell fraction (not recorded which). These receptors were collected from a male donor with ankylosing spondylitis.

In this sample, this clonotype turned up a few times. The chain joins TRBV4-3 to TRBJ2-2; 8 bases line up with TRBD1. The CDR3 spans 16 residues. V shed 3 bases and J 4 bases; nucleotides not matched to a gene: 7. The germline V gene encodes CDR1 LGHNA and CDR2 YSLEER. The CDR3 bases are TGCGCCAGCAGCCAGTGGCCCGGGACAGGCACCGGGGAGCTGTTTTTT. Translation gives CASSQWPGTGTGELFF.

This sequence joins TRBV5-1 and TRBJ2-5; D might be TRBD2 (6 bases). Trimming took 4 bases from V and 5 from J, leaving 21 bases between them. CDR3 size: 16 residues. From germline, CDR1 is SGHRS and CDR2 YFSETQ. CDR3 sequence: CASSNTGPPAGETQYF. Written as DNA, the CDR3 is TGCGCCAGCAGCAATACTGGACCCCCGGCGGGGGAGACCCAGTACTTC.

This chain connects TRBV20-1 to TRBJ1-1; a possible D gene is TRBD1 (5 bases). Germline V gives CDR1 DFQATT, CDR2 SNEGSKA (reference sequence). V was shortened by 5 bases and J by 10 bases, with 23 bases between the two germline ends. The CDR3 covers 14 residues. The chain's CDR3 is CSAERPDGAGGAFF. The CDR3 DNA reads as TGCAGTGCTGAAAGGCCGGACGGGGCGGGAGGAGCTTTCTTT.

This clonotype appeared a few times. This chain links TRBV6-5 with TRBJ2-7; TRBD2 agrees at 10 bases. There are 17 residues in the CDR3. Germline lookup yields CDR1 MNHEY and CDR2 SVGAGI. V was pared by 0 bases and J by 1 base, with 6 bases of the junction left unmatched. As DNA, the CDR3 is TGTGCCAGCAGTTACTCGGGACTAGCGCTTCGATCCTACGAGCAGTACTTC. Its translation: CASSYSGLALRSYEQYF.

This clonotype is a singleton in its sample. This chain uses TRBV20-1 with TRBJ2-3; D may be TRBD2 (6 bases). The CDR3 consists of 14 residues. Germline-derived CDR1 and CDR2 are DFQATT and SNEGSKA (reference sequence). Trimming took 5 bases from V and 0 from J, leaving 12 bases between them. The CDR3 protein is CSALGLPSTDTQYF. DNA of the CDR3: TGCAGTGCTTTGGGACTTCCTAGCACAGATACGCAGTATTTT.

V gene TRBV9 combines with J gene TRBJ1-3; TRBD1 matches at 7 bases. J gave up 4 bases and V 5 bases, and 6 bases lay outside the gene matches. Germline loops: CDR1 SGDLS, CDR2 YYNGEE. The CDR3 has 14 residues. The CDR3 region has the DNA TGTGCCAGCAGTTATGACAGGGTAGGAAACACCATATATTTT. It yields the protein CASSYDRVGNTIYF.

The rearrangement joins TRBV5-1 to TRBJ2-4, with unresolved D. CDR1 is SGHRS, CDR2 YFSETQ, per germline. V lost 5 bases, J lost 2 bases, and 8 bases lay in between. The CDR3 has 13 residues. For the CDR3, the DNA is TGCGCCAGCAGGGAAGAAACCAAAAACATTCAGTACTTC. It yields the protein CASREETKNIQYF.

This clonotype was seen at least ten times. The J gene is TRBJ1-2, the V gene TRBV20-1; D ambiguous. Germline V gives CDR1 DFQATT, CDR2 SNEGSKA (reference sequence). Between the trimmed V and J ends, which lost 5 bases and 4 bases, there was a span of 17 bases. The CDR3 totals 14 residues. The CDR3 reads CSAPSIDGSYGYTF. The CDR3, as DNA: TGCAGTGCTCCCAGTATAGACGGCTCCTATGGCTACACCTTC.

CDR3 in amino acids: CASSPWGSKNIQYF. In nucleotides, the CDR3 is TGTGCCAGCAGCCCCTGGGGATCCAAAAACATTCAGTACTTC. The V and J genes are TRBV6-2 or TRBV6-3 and TRBJ2-4; D gene ambiguous. Germline V gene lookup returns CDR1 MNHEY and CDR2 SVGEGT. Trimming removed 6 bases at V and 2 bases at J, with 11 bases between. The CDR3 is 14 residues long.

This clonotype was detected many times. The J gene is TRBJ2-2, the V gene TRBV6-4; D not resolved. From germline, CDR1 is MRHNA and CDR2 SNTAGT. The CDR3 sequence is 12 residues long. The germline V and J ends were trimmed by 5 bases and 4 bases, with 5 bases remaining between them. DNA of the CDR3: TGTGCCAGCAGTCGACGCACCGGGGAGCTGTTTTTT. This translates into CASSRRTGELFF.

J is TRBJ2-3 and V is TRBV5-1, with 8 bases matching TRBD2. The CDR3 extends over 17 amino acids. Trimming removed 1 base from V and 6 bases from J; junction bases left unmatched: 13. CDR1 is SGHRS, CDR2 YFSETQ, per germline. Written as DNA, the CDR3 is TGCGCCAGCAGCTTGCCCGAAGGAAGCGGGGGTTCGGATACGCAGTATTTT. Translation: CASSLPEGSGGSDTQYF.

This clonotype was found once. DNA for the CDR3: TGTGCCAGCAGTCCCCTTGCGCGGGGGGACGGAGATACGCAGTATTTT. Translating gives CASSPLARGDGDTQYF. The rearrangement uses TRBV11-1 and TRBJ2-3; 8 bases are a match to TRBD2. The length of the CDR3 is 16 residues. With V trimmed by 6 bases and J by 5 bases, 13 bases remained unmatched. Germline CDR1 reads SGHAT; CDR2 reads FQDESV (reference sequence).

A few counts support this clonotype. The rearrangement uses TRBV15 and TRBJ2-1, with D hard to call. The CDR3 loop spans 16 amino acids. Trimming shortened V by 0 bases and J by 5 bases, and 14 bases separated the two germline ends. Germline values: CDR1 LNHNV, CDR2 YYDKDF (reference sequence). The DNA for the CDR3 is TGTGCCACCAGCAGAGAGCCCGGCCCGGCCCACAATGAGCAGTTCTTC. Translation gives CATSREPGPAHNEQFF.

The gene calls are TRBV5-6 and TRBJ2-3, with D unclear. Germline V CDR1 and CDR2: SGHDT, YYEEEE. The CDR3 has 17 residues. V was pared by 3 bases and J by 2 bases, with 19 bases between. CDR3 nucleotides: TGTGCCAGCAGCTCGACTCCCATGCCCGGTACCACAGATACGCAGTATTTT. Translated: CASSSTPMPGTTDTQYF.

This clonotype came up many times. The V call is TRBV12-3 or TRBV12-4, the J call TRBJ1-1, with D perhaps TRBD1 (5 bases). V was cut by 5 bases and J by 11 bases, with 27 bases left in between. The CDR3 is 16 amino acids. The CDR3 region has the DNA TGTGCCAGCAGTACGGGGGGTTCATACCCGCGGTCCTGGGCTTTCTTT. Translation: CASSTGGSYPRSWAFF.

The V call is TRBV29-1, the J call TRBJ2-7, with 7 bases aligning to TRBD2. V was clipped by 1 base and J by 0 bases; unmatched bases: 12. Germline V gene sequence: CDR1 SQVTM, CDR2 ANQGSEA. This CDR3 spans 17 amino acids. In nucleotides, the CDR3 is TGCAGCGTTGAAGGCCAGCTTGGGGAGGGGCACTCCTACGAGCAGTACTTC. It is translated as CSVEGQLGEGHSYEQYF.

The genes are TRBV20-1 and TRBJ2-3; 9 bases line up with TRBD1. The trim removed 6 bases at V and 6 bases at J, leaving 7 bases unmatched. This CDR3 has 13 amino acids. Per the germline V gene, CDR1 is DFQATT and CDR2 is SNEGSKA (reference sequence). The CDR3 protein is CSAPRTGVDTQYF. In DNA, the CDR3 is TGCAGTGCGCCCCGGACAGGGGTGGATACGCAGTATTTT.

This clonotype was counted a few times. The V call is TRBV12-3 or TRBV12-4, the J call TRBJ1-1; a possible D gene is TRBD1 (5 bases). This CDR3 spans 15 amino acids. The V end lost 5 bases, the J end lost 3 bases, and 16 bases lay between the germline ends. This chain's CDR3 is CASSGHRDRDTEAFF. The CDR3 nucleotides are TGTGCCAGCAGTGGACACCGGGACCGAGACACTGAAGCTTTCTTT.

This clonotype has ten or more counts. V and J are TRBV28 and TRBJ1-3; possible D gene TRBD1, 6 bases. The CDR3 contains 14 residues. V shed 7 bases and J shed 1 base, with 11 bases lying between them. Germline CDR1 and CDR2: MDHEN and SYDVKM. The CDR3 loop reads CASTPDSSGNTIYF. For the CDR3, the DNA is TGTGCCAGCACCCCGGACAGTTCTGGAAACACCATATATTTT.

The table lists this clonotype with a few counts. The rearrangement joins TRBV27 to TRBJ1-2; D uncertain. The ends were cut back, 5 bases at V and 4 bases at J, with 14 bases in the middle. The germline V gene encodes CDR1 MNHEY and CDR2 SMNVEV (reference sequence). The CDR3 runs to 14 residues. In DNA, the CDR3 is TGTGCCAGCAGTGCCTCGACGGACGTCTATGGCTACACCTTC. Amino acids: CASSASTDVYGYTF.

This clonotype was picked up a small number of times. V usage is TRBV10-3 and J usage is TRBJ1-1, with D tentatively TRBD1 (5 bases). Germline values: CDR1 ENHRY, CDR2 SYGVKD. Trimming pared 4 bases from V and 6 bases from J, leaving 15 bases between. This CDR3 has 14 residues. Here the CDR3 DNA reads TGTGCCATCAGTGTGCGGGGGGGTCCTGCTGAAGCTTTCTTT. Amino acid sequence: CAISVRGGPAEAFF.

This clonotype was seen more than once but under ten times. The chain joins TRBV11-2 to TRBJ2-3, with TRBD2 matching 9 bases. With V trimmed by 4 bases and J by 5 bases, 16 bases remained unmatched. The length of the CDR3 is 18 residues. Germline-derived CDR1 and CDR2 are SGHAT and FQNNGV. CDR3 loop: CASSSVYLAREGIDTQYF. CDR3 sequence (DNA): TGTGCCAGCAGCTCGGTTTACTTGGCGCGGGAGGGGATAGATACGCAGTATTTT.

In this sample, this clonotype turned up a few times. The chain links TRBV10-2 to TRBJ2-7, with a possible D match to TRBD1 (6 bases). CDR3 length: 14 amino acids. The germline V gene encodes CDR1 WSHSY and CDR2 SAAADI. Trimming took 3 bases from V and 2 from J, leaving 11 bases between them. This CDR3 is CASSEGGYAYEQYF. The DNA for the CDR3 is TGCGCCAGCAGTGAAGGGGGTTACGCCTACGAGCAGTACTTC.

This clonotype was seen repeatedly, ten times or more. The chain joins TRBV5-1 to TRBJ1-1, with 10 bases lining up with TRBD1. The trim removed 1 base at V and 3 bases at J, leaving 3 bases unmatched. Germline CDR1 SGHRS, CDR2 YFSETQ. The CDR3 consists of 15 residues. In nucleotides, the CDR3 is TGCGCCAGCAGCTTGTGGACAGGGGGTGACACTGAAGCTTTCTTT. It encodes CASSLWTGGDTEAFF.

A remark on this clonotype: A read error may produce the germline difference seen at one junction end. This rearrangement joins TRBV6-1 to TRBJ2-1; 9 bases match TRBD1. The CDR3 covers 15 residues. Germline CDR1 is MNHNS and CDR2 is SASEGT. In DNA form, the CDR3 reads TGCGCCAGCAGAGAGGACAGGGGCACCTACAATGAGCAGTTCTTC. Amino acids: CASREDRGTYNEQFF.

The chain is built from TRBV7-4 and TRBJ1-6; D gene unclear. Trimming took 1 base from V and 3 from J, leaving 10 bases between them. CDR1 SGHVT and CDR2 SQSDAQ come from the germline V gene. The CDR3 contains 16 residues. CDR3 DNA: TGTGCCAGCAGCTTAGGGGCACACTACTATAATTCACCCCTCCACTTT. Translating it yields CASSLGAHYYNSPLHF.